This note documents a single T cell receptor (beta chain) sequence. Its antigen is currently unknown. Trimming removed 3 bases from V and 2 bases from J, with 10 bases in between. The CDR3 contains 14 residues. Per the germline V gene, CDR1 is SGHRS and CDR2 is YFSETQ. The record originates from a study of T cell responses to AZD1222 COVID-19 vaccine. Study context: Second doses that came at about 4 or about 12 weeks were put together.

Measured with immunoSEQ multiplex PCR; TCRdb has only the in-frame clones, and not every one. The table lists 98,000 or so clones, roughly 93% of them singletons, with less than 6.5% in the top ten. Study findings and constraints: Vaccine-associated CD4 TCRs ranged over spike, dominating at 160-218 and 743-854. Among those given AZD1222, only five to seven were seropositive at baseline. Only after the peak T cell response were repertoires sampled.

The specimen was peripheral blood, collected on day 0 of AZD1222 vaccination. The source is an adult in good health. The chain recombines TRBV5-1 with TRBJ2-3, with a weak D call TRBD2 (5 bases). The CDR3 nucleotides are TGCGCCAGCAGCTCTGGACTCACCACAGATACGCAGTATTTT. Translation gives CASSSGLTTDTQYF.